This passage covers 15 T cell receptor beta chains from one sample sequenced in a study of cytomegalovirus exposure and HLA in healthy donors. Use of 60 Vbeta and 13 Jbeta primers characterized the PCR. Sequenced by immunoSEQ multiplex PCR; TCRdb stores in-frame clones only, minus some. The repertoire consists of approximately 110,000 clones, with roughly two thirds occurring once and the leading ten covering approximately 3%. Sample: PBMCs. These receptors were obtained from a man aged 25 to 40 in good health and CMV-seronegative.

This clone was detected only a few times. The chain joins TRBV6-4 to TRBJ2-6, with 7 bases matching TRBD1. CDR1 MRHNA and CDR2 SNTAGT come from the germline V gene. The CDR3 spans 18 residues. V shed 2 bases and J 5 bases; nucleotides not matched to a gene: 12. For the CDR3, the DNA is TGTGCCAGCAGTGACGGTAGGGGGCTCATGGGCCGGGCCAACGTCCTGACTTTC. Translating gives CASSDGRGLMGRANVLTF.

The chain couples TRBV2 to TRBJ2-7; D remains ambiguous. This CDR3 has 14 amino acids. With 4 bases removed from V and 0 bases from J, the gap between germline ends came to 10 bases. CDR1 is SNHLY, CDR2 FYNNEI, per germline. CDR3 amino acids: CASSGGDSSYEQYF. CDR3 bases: TGTGCCAGCAGTGGAGGTGATAGCTCCTACGAGCAGTACTTC.

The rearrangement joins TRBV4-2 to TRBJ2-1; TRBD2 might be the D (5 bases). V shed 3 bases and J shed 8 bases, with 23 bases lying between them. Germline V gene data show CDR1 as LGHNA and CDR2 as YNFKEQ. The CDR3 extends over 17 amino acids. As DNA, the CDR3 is TGTGCCAGCAGCCACCTAGCCGAAGGCGGCTCGGGCGATGAGCAGTTCTTC. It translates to CASSHLAEGGSGDEQFF.

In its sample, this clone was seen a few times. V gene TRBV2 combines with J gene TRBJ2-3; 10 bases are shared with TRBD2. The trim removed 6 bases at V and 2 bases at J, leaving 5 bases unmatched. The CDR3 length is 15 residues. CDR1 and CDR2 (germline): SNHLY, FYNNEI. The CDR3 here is CASSPGTSVTDTQYF. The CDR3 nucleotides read TGTGCCAGCAGCCCCGGGACTAGCGTCACAGATACGCAGTATTTT.

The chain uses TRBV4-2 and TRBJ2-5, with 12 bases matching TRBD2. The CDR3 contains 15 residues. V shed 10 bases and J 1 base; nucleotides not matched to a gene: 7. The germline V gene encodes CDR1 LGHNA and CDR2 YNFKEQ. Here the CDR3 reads CATSWTSGIQETQYF. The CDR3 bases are TGTGCCACCTCTTGGACTAGCGGGATCCAAGAGACCCAGTACTTC.

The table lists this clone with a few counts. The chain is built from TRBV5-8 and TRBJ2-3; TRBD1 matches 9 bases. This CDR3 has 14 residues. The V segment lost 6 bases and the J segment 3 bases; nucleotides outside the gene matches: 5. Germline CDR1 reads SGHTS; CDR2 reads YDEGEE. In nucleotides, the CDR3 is TGTGCCAGCACCGACAGGGGGGAAACAGATACGCAGTATTTT. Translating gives CASTDRGETDTQYF.

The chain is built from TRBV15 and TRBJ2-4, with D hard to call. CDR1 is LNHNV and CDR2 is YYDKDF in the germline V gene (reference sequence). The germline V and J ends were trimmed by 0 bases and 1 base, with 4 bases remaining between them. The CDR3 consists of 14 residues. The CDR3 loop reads CATSREEAKNIQYF. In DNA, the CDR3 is TGTGCCACCAGCAGAGAAGAGGCCAAAAACATTCAGTACTTC.

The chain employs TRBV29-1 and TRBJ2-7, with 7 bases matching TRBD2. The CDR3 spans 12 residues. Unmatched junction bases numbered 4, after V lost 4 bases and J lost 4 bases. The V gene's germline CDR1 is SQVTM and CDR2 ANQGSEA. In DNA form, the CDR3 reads TGCAGCGTTGGGGGAGCGGGGTACGAGCAGTACTTC. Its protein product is CSVGGAGYEQYF.

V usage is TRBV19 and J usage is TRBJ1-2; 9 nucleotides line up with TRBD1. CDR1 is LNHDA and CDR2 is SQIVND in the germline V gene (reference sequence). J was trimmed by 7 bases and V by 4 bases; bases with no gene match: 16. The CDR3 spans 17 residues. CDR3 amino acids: CASSSRQGGALRTGYTF. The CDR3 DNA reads TGTGCCAGTAGTAGCCGACAGGGGGGGGCCTTACGGACTGGCTACACCTTC.

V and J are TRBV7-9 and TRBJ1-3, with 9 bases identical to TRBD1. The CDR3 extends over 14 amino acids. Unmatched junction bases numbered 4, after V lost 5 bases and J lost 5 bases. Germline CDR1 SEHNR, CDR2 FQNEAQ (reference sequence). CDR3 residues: CASSLTGGRNTIYF. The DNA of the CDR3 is TGTGCCAGCAGCCTTACAGGGGGCAGAAACACCATATATTTT.

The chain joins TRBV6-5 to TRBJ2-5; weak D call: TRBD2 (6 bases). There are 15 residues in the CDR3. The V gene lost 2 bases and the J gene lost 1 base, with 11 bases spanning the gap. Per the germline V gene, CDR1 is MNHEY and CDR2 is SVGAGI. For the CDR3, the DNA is TGTGCCAGCAGTTACCGTCCTAGCGTCCAAGAGACCCAGTACTTC. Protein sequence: CASSYRPSVQETQYF.

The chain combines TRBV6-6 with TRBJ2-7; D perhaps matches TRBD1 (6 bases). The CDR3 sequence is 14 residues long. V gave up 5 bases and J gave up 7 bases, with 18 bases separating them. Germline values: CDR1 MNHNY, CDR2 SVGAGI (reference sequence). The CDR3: CASSPSQGRREQYF. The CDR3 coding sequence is TGTGCCAGCAGTCCCTCACAGGGCCGGAGGGAGCAGTACTTC.

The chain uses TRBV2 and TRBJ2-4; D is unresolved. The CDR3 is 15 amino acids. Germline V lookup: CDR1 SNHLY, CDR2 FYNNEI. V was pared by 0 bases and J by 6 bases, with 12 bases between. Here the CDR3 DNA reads TGTGCCAGCAGTGAAGCGCCTCCTCCCAGAAACATTCAGTACTTC. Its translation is CASSEAPPPRNIQYF.

CDR3 coding DNA: TGTGCCAGCAGTTCGACAGGGAGAGTTACTGAAGCTTTCTTT. Amino acids: CASSSTGRVTEAFF. The rearrangement links TRBV28 to TRBJ1-1; 7 nucleotides line up with TRBD1. CDR1 is MDHEN, CDR2 SYDVKM, per germline. The V gene end was trimmed by 4 bases and the J gene end by 5 bases; junction bases not matched to a gene: 7. The CDR3 totals 14 residues. Full variable domain (missing parts from reference TRBV28 and TRBJ1-1): DVKVTQSSRYLVKRTGEKVFLECVQDMDHENMFWYRQDPGLGLRLIYFSYDVKMKEKGDIPEGYSVSREKKERFSLILESASTNQTSMYLCASSSTGRVTEAFFGQGTRLTVV.

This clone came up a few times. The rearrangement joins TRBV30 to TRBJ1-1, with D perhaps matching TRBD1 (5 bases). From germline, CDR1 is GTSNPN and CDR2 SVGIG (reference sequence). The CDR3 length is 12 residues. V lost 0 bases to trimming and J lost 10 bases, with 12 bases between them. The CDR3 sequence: CAWSVPGLIAFF. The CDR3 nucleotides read TGTGCCTGGAGTGTCCCAGGGCTAATAGCTTTCTTT.